Below are 10 T cell receptor beta chains sequenced from a single sample in a study of T cell responses to AZD1222 COVID-19 vaccine. The table came from immunoSEQ multiplex PCR; TCRdb's copy has only in-frame clones and leaves some out. Of 90,000 to 110,000 clones listed, roughly 80% are singletons. Sequences were derived from peripheral blood, sampled on day 0 of AZD1222 vaccination. Receptors were obtained from an adult in good health.

V gene TRBV6-2 or TRBV6-3 combines with J gene TRBJ2-7; possibly TRBD2 for D (6 bases). Trimming pared 6 bases from V and 2 bases from J, leaving 23 bases between. Looked up from germline, CDR1 is MNHEY and CDR2 is SVGEGT. The CDR3 has 17 residues. CDR3 in amino acids: CASRPRGLTLFPYEQYF. As DNA, the CDR3 is TGTGCCAGCAGGCCTAGGGGACTGACCCTCTTTCCCTACGAGCAGTACTTC.

CDR3 region: CASSLVFGSPNTEAFF. The CDR3 region has the DNA TGCGCCAGCAGCTTGGTGTTTGGGTCTCCGAACACTGAAGCTTTCTTT. The V gene is TRBV5-1, the J gene TRBJ1-1; D call uncertain. Germline-derived CDR1 and CDR2 are SGHRS and YFSETQ. The CDR3 contains 16 residues. Trimming shortened V by 0 bases and J by 1 base, and 13 bases separated the two germline ends. The whole variable domain, remainder taken from reference TRBV5-1 and TRBJ1-1, is KAGVTQTPRYLIKTRGQQVTLSCSPISGHRSVSWYQQTPGQGLQFLFEYFSETQRNKGNFPGRFSGRQFSNSRSEMNVSTLELGDSALYLCASSLVFGSPNTEAFFGQGTRLTVV.

A note on this clone: Other nucleotide sequences from this sample produce the same CDR3. The CDR3 DNA follows: TGTGCCAGCAGCTTGGACACTGAAGCTTTCTTT. Translating it yields CASSLDTEAFF. The chain couples TRBV5-6 to TRBJ1-1; the D is unclear. V lost 0 bases to trimming and J lost 3 bases, with 0 bases between them. Germline values: CDR1 SGHDT, CDR2 YYEEEE. CDR3 size: 11 residues.

The chain combines TRBV2 with TRBJ1-5; 11 nucleotides match TRBD1. The germline V gene has CDR1 SNHLY and CDR2 FYNNEI. The CDR3 runs to 18 residues. The junction had 9 bases not matched to a gene; V was cut back by 5 bases and J by 0 bases. This CDR3 reads CASSRTGGFESSNQPQHF. The CDR3 DNA reads TGTGCCAGCAGTCGGACAGGGGGCTTTGAGAGTAGCAATCAGCCCCAGCATTTT.

J is TRBJ2-5 and V is TRBV7-9; D call uncertain. This CDR3 has 14 residues. Per the germline V gene, CDR1 is SEHNR and CDR2 is FQNEAQ (reference sequence). V gave up 1 base and J gave up 1 base, with 7 bases separating them. In DNA, the CDR3 is TGTGCCAGCAGCTTAGGGGCAGGCCAAGAGACCCAGTACTTC. It encodes CASSLGAGQETQYF. Full variable domain (remainder filled in from reference TRBV7-9 and TRBJ2-5): DTGVSQNPRHKITKRGQNVTFRCDPISEHNRLYWYRQTLGQGPEFLTYFQNEAQLEKSRLLSDRFSAERPKGSFSTLEIQRTEQGDSAMYLCASSLGAGQETQYFGPGTRLLVL.

This clone was picked up one time. The chain has TRBV11-2 and TRBJ1-6, with 7 bases identical to TRBD1. The junction had 5 bases not matched to a gene; V was cut back by 4 bases and J by 2 bases. Germline V gives CDR1 SGHAT, CDR2 FQNNGV. The CDR3 extends over 16 amino acids. In DNA form, the CDR3 reads TGTGCCAGCAGCTCAAGGACAGGAGCCTATAATTCACCCCTCCACTTT. This gives the protein CASSSRTGAYNSPLHF.

The chain has TRBV6-5 and TRBJ1-1, with D maybe TRBD1 (6 bases). CDR1 is MNHEY, CDR2 SVGAGI, per germline. The V end was cut by 6 bases, the J end by 2 bases, with 16 bases between. This CDR3 contains 15 residues. CDR3 DNA: TGTGCCAGCAGAACGTGGGGGCTTCCAAACACTGAAGCTTTCTTT. Protein sequence: CASRTWGLPNTEAFF.

The chain's CDR3 is CASSLFIALKTNYGYTF. The CDR3 DNA sequence: TGTGCCAGCAGCTTGTTTATAGCCCTAAAAACCAACTATGGCTACACCTTC. The V and J genes are TRBV5-4 and TRBJ1-2, with no clear D. V was trimmed by 1 base and J by 2 bases, leaving 18 bases between them. This CDR3 is built from 17 residues. The germline gives CDR1 SGHNT, CDR2 YYREEE (reference sequence).

The rearrangement links TRBV7-9 to TRBJ1-4; 8 nucleotides align to TRBD1. The CDR3 runs 14 residues. The V gene's germline CDR1 is SEHNR and CDR2 FQNEAQ (reference sequence). V trimming: 3 bases; J trimming: 4 bases; junction bases outside the gene matches: 1. The CDR3 DNA reads as TGTGCCAGCAGCTTTGGACAGGGTAATGAAAAACTGTTTTTT. Amino acid sequence: CASSFGQGNEKLFF.

The chain recombines TRBV27 with TRBJ1-2, with D perhaps matching TRBD1 (5 bases). Germline loops: CDR1 MNHEY, CDR2 SMNVEV (reference sequence). V shed 6 bases and J shed 8 bases, with 25 bases lying between them. This CDR3 contains 16 residues. The CDR3 is CASSYGVQDTLEGYTF. CDR3 coding DNA: TGTGCCAGCAGCTACGGGGTCCAGGACACACTGGAAGGCTACACCTTC.